The T cell receptor beta chain under discussion was sequenced for a study of kidney transplant recipient with SARS-CoV-2 infection (dated by TCRdb to the early 2020s). These reads were obtained on an Illumina MiSeq. Profiling of the peripheral T cell repertoire targeted human TCRbeta genes. As for the original processing: Beta-binomial modelling was applied to test for differential clonotype abundance so that variability over time was accounted for. Expanded clonotypes were screened against the ImmuneCODE reference database of SARS-CoV-2-associated TCRs and were mapped to viral genome regions. Additional analyses of the repertoire looked at TRBV gene usage, CDR3 length, CDR3 amino acid overlap between time points, clonotype abundance distributions and Jaccard similarity. TCRdb's own reprocessing of the public reads used fastp at Q25 and MiXCR and kept productive beta chains. All rows with the same CDR3 protein become a single entry with the most common DNA and genes. Clone size and V and J calls follow TCRdb, not the original study. The sample contains under 250,000 distinct CDR3 sequences, less than 35% of them found a single time. The ten largest clones add up to around 7.8% of the sample.

Per the germline V gene (reference sequence), SEHNR is the CDR1 and FQNEAQ is the CDR2. Trimming at the junction amounts to 5 bases on V and 4 bases on J, and the germline ends lie 23 bases apart. Spanning cysteine to phenylalanine, the CDR3 consists of 17 amino acids. Of the read, only the CDR3 DNA is kept; its 51 bases are in frame from base 1. About this clonotype itself: Its antigen is still unknown. Base qualities are not recorded, but no much larger clone differs from it by a single base.

Sample time point, as interpreted from the label and publication: pre-pandemic baseline sample and day 111 after first positive SARS-CoV-2 test. The rearrangement combines TRBV7-9 with TRBJ1-2; the D gene identity is not certain. The clonotype was recovered from a young adult male patient who had COVID-19 and was a kidney transplant recipient. After transplantation, some T cells may belong to the graft donor instead of the recipient. Sequencing was performed on a blood sample, taken at baseline and between days 110 and 120 from a kidney transplant recipient. The CDR3 in this case is CASSHALYHGKTYGYTF. The DNA reads as follows: TGTGCCAGCAGCCACGCTTTATACCATGGAAAGACCTATGGCTACACCTTC.